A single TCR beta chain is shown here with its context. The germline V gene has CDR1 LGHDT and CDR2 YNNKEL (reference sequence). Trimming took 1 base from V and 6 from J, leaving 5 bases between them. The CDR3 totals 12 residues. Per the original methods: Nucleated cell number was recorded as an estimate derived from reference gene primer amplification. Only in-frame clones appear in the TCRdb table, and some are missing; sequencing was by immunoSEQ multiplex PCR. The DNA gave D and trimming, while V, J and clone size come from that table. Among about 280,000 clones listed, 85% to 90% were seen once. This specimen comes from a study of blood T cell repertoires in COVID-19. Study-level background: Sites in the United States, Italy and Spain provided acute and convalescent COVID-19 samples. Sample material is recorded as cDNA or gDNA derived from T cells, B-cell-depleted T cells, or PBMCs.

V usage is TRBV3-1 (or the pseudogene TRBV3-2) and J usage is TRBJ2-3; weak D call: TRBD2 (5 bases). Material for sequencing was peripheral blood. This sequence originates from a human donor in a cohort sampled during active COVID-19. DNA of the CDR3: TGTGCCAGCAGCCAAGGGAGGGATACGCAGTATTTT. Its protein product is CASSQGRDTQYF.